The rows below give T cell receptor beta chains drawn from one sample of a study of identical twins. From the 5' RACE reads, TCRdb called clonotypes with MiXCR, one entry per CDR3 protein. The sample has around 220,000 distinct CDR3 sequences, 11% to 15% seen once; the top ten hold approximately 9.3%. The sample consisted of memory (CD45RO+) T cells sorted from blood. The receptors come from a woman between 18 and 30 years old in good health. CDR3s include the opening cysteine and the closing phenylalanine or tryptophan. Each record gives: D gene, V gene, clone size, J gene, CDR3 protein, CDR3 DNA. A D gene is named only where the DNA matches it firmly. Where a row states a size, it is once, few, many or the class of an expanded clone; other rows omit it.

NA	TRBV7-3	few	TRBJ2-2	CASSRYTGELFF	TGTGCCAGCAGCCGTTACACCGGGGAGCTGTTTTTT
TRBD1	TRBV5-1	NA	TRBJ1-1	CASRTGSLNTEAFF	TGCGCCAGCCGGACAGGCTCTTTGAACACTGAAGCTTTCTTT
NA	TRBV3-1	many	TRBJ1-2	CASSQVARVSGYTF	TGTGCCAGCAGCCAAGTCGCCAGGGTGTCTGGCTACACCTTC
TRBD2	TRBV14	NA	TRBJ2-1	CASSHRSGATAYNEQFF	TGTGCCAGCAGCCACCGAAGCGGGGCAACCGCCTACAATGAGCAGTTCTTC
NA	TRBV29-1	NA	TRBJ2-5	CSVLRVQETQYF	TGCAGCGTTTTGAGGGTCCAAGAGACCCAGTACTTC
NA	TRBV3-1	many	TRBJ2-4	CASSQLGNIQYF	TGTGCCAGCAGCCAATTGGGGAACATTCAGTACTTC
TRBD2	TRBV20-1	NA	TRBJ2-5	CSAMGLAGQETQYF	TGCAGTGCCATGGGACTAGCGGGCCAAGAGACCCAGTACTTC
NA	TRBV6-1	NA	TRBJ2-2	CASIGSLLTGELFF	TGTGCCAGCATCGGTTCACTTCTTACCGGGGAGCTGTTTTTT
NA	TRBV20-1	few	TRBJ2-3	CSAPTMATQYF	TGCAGTGCCCCTACCATGGCTACGCAGTATTTT
TRBD1	TRBV5-1	few	TRBJ2-7	CASSSPGQGTDEQYF	TGCGCCAGCAGCTCACCGGGACAGGGTACCGACGAGCAGTACTTC
NA	TRBV10-1	few	TRBJ1-1	CASPGRVNTEAFF	TGCGCCAGCCCCGGCAGGGTGAACACTGAAGCTTTCTTT
NA	TRBV6-5	many	TRBJ2-1	CASSLEMGNEQFF	TGTGCCAGCAGTCTCGAGATGGGCAATGAGCAGTTCTTC
NA	TRBV4-3	few	TRBJ2-7	CASSQLGDYEQYF	TGCGCCAGCAGCCAATTGGGGGACTACGAGCAGTACTTC
NA	TRBV20-1	NA	TRBJ1-1	CSARSTEAFF	TGCAGTGCTAGAAGCACTGAAGCTTTCTTT
TRBD2	TRBV10-1	few	TRBJ2-2	CASSGTSSGELFF	TGCGCCAGCAGTGGGACTAGCAGCGGGGAGCTGTTTTTT
NA	TRBV11-2	few	TRBJ2-1	CASSLQGGGDYNEQFF	TGTGCCAGCAGCTTACAGGGTGGAGGGGATTACAATGAGCAGTTCTTC
TRBD2	TRBV7-2	NA	TRBJ2-3	CASSSGLASSTDTQYF	TGTGCCAGCAGCTCGGGACTAGCGAGTAGCACAGATACGCAGTATTTT
NA	TRBV27	few	TRBJ2-1	CASSLRRGDNEQFF	TGTGCCAGCAGTTTACGCAGGGGGGACAATGAGCAGTTCTTC
NA	TRBV30	NA	TRBJ2-1	CAWSVRFVNEQFF	TGTGCCTGGAGTGTACGGTTCGTAAATGAGCAGTTCTTC
NA	TRBV12-3/TRBV12-4	few	TRBJ1-1	CASSFLRETEAFF	TGTGCCAGCAGTTTTCTTCGGGAGACTGAAGCTTTCTTT
NA	TRBV6-2/TRBV6-3	NA	TRBJ2-4	CASSYLNRENIQYF	TGTGCCAGCAGTTACCTGAACAGAGAAAACATTCAGTACTTC
NA	TRBV7-8	NA	TRBJ2-7	CASSLELGGPYEQYF	TGTGCCAGCAGCTTAGAGCTGGGGGGGCCCTACGAGCAGTACTTC
NA	TRBV3-1	few	TRBJ1-1	CASSFSGVVETFF	TGTGCCAGCAGCTTTTCAGGGGTGGTGGAAACTTTCTTT
TRBD1	TRBV7-2	NA	TRBJ2-1	CASVPPGGNEQFF	TGTGCCAGCGTACCACCAGGGGGCAATGAGCAGTTCTTC
NA	TRBV5-1	few	TRBJ2-3	CASSPLGPDTQYF	TGCGCCAGCAGCCCCCTGGGGCCAGATACGCAGTATTTT
NA	TRBV25-1	many	TRBJ1-1	CASSVSREAFF	TGTGCCAGCAGTGTCTCGCGTGAAGCTTTCTTT
NA	TRBV5-6	many	TRBJ1-1	CASSLVDREAFF	TGTGCCAGCAGCTTGGTGGACCGGGAAGCTTTCTTT
TRBD2	TRBV20-1	few	TRBJ2-7	CSARGAGLYEQYF	TGCAGTGCTAGAGGAGCGGGGCTTTACGAGCAGTACTTC
TRBD1	TRBV4-3	NA	TRBJ1-2	CASSQRDSGYTF	TGCGCCAGCAGCCAAAGGGACAGTGGCTACACCTTC
TRBD2	TRBV5-5	many	TRBJ2-5	CASSPGTTTYQETQYF	TGTGCCAGCAGCCCCGGGACTACAACGTACCAAGAGACCCAGTACTTC
NA	TRBV23-1	NA	TRBJ1-4	CASSPTGCGDEKLFF	TGCGCCAGCTCACCCACAGGGTGCGGGGATGAAAAACTGTTTTTT
NA	TRBV12-3/TRBV12-4	many	TRBJ1-3	CASSLSPGSASGTIYF	TGTGCCAGCAGTTTATCTCCAGGATCCGCGTCCGGCACCATATATTTT
TRBD2	TRBV10-2	NA	TRBJ2-1	CASSPGTKIYNEQFF	TGCGCCAGCAGCCCCGGGACTAAGATCTACAATGAGCAGTTCTTC
TRBD1	TRBV7-9	NA	TRBJ1-1	CASTRQGANTEAFF	TGTGCCAGCACCCGACAGGGGGCCAACACTGAAGCTTTCTTT
NA	TRBV12-3/TRBV12-4	NA	TRBJ2-2	CASSPSGGNGELFF	TGTGCCAGCAGCCCTTCGGGCGGGAACGGGGAGCTGTTTTTT
NA	TRBV10-2	few	TRBJ2-5	CASSTRTSGLSQETQYF	TGCGCCAGCAGTACCCGAACCTCGGGACTCTCGCAAGAGACCCAGTACTTC
NA	TRBV4-3	few	TRBJ2-7	CASSQAPLKAQYF	TGCGCCAGCAGCCAAGCACCCCTAAAGGCGCAGTACTTC
TRBD2	TRBV7-8	few	TRBJ2-2	CASSLHLAANTGELFF	TGTGCCAGCAGCTTACATCTAGCGGCAAACACCGGGGAGCTGTTTTTT
NA	TRBV5-1	NA	TRBJ1-1	CASSPFGQWRDTEAFF	TGCGCCAGCAGCCCCTTTGGACAGTGGAGGGACACTGAAGCTTTCTTT
TRBD2	TRBV2	few	TRBJ2-3	CASSESLTGGGARDTQYF	TGTGCCAGCAGTGAATCTTTAACAGGCGGGGGGGCACGAGATACGCAGTATTTT
NA	TRBV3-1	NA	TRBJ2-7	CASSQGRGGAQYF	TGTGCCAGCAGCCAGGGCAGGGGAGGCGCGCAGTACTTC